This T cell receptor (beta chain) was sequenced for a study of T cell responses to AZD1222 COVID-19 vaccine. Comment on this clone: Its ends do not fully match the called genes, so a read error is possible.

CDR1 is MGHDK and CDR2 is SYGVNS in the germline V gene. The CDR3 sequence is 15 residues long. Assay: immunoSEQ multiplex PCR; the TCRdb copy retains only in-frame clones and omits some. Of roughly 140,000 clones listed, about 88% are singletons. J is TRBJ2-7 and V is TRBV25-1; D might be TRBD1 (5 bases). This specimen was peripheral blood, taken after recovery from COVID-19. The sequence was obtained from an adult who had recovered from COVID-19. The CDR3 DNA reads TGTGCCAGCAGTGAACCAACCAGGGTCTCCCACGAGCAGTACTTC. It specifies CASSEPTRVSHEQYF.